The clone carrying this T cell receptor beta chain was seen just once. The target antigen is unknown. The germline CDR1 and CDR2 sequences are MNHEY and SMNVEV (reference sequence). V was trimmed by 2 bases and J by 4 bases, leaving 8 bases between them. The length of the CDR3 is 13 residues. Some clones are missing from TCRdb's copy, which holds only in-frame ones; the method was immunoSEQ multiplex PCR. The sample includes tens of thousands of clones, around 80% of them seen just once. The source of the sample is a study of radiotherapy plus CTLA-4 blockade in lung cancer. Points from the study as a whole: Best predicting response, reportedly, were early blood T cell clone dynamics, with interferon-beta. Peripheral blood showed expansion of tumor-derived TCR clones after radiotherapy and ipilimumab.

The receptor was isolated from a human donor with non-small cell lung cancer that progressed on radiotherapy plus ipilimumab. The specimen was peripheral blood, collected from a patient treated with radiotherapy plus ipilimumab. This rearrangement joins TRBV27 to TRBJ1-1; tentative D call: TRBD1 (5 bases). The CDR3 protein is CASSLTRVTEAFF. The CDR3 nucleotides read TGTGCCAGCAGTTTAACCAGGGTCACTGAAGCTTTCTTT.